The text below deals with one T cell receptor (beta chain). Its antigen is unknown. This sample was taken from a study of cytomegalovirus exposure and HLA in healthy donors. Notes on the study in general: Specificity for CMV antigens was confirmed in vitro for a few of the CMV-associated chains. Approximately 160 TCR beta chains were listed as cytomegalovirus-associated.

The CDR3 is made up of 18 amino acids. The ends lost 4 bases at V and 6 bases at J; junction bases unmatched: 18. CDR1 and CDR2 (germline): SGHKS, YYEKEE (reference sequence). Method: immunoSEQ multiplex PCR; TCRdb's copy keeps in-frame clones and lacks some. The sample holds 110,000 or so clones, roughly 86% seen once. Sequencing was carried out using PBMCs. This sequence joins TRBV5-5 and TRBJ1-5; 8 bases fit TRBD1. The sequence derives from a man between 18 and 35 years old in good health and CMV-seronegative. CDR3 region: CASSVGGLDRVLLQPQHF. For the CDR3, the DNA is TGTGCCAGCAGCGTGGGGGGCCTGGACAGGGTCCTTCTTCAGCCCCAGCATTTT.